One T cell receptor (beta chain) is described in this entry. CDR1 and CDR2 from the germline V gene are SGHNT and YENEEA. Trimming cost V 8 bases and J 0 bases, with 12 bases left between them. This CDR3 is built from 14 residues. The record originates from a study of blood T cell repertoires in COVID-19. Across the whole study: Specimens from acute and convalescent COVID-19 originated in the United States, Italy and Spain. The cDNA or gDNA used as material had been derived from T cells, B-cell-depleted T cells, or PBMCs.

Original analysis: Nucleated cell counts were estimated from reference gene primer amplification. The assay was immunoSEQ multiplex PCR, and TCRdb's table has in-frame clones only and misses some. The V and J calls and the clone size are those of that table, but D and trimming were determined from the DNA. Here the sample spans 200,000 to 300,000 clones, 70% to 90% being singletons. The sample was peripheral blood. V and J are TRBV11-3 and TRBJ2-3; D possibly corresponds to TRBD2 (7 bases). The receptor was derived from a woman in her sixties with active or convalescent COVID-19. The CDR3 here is CASAEGGSTDTQYF. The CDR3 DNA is TGTGCCAGCGCCGAGGGGGGGAGCACAGATACGCAGTATTTT.